The TCR beta chain under discussion was sequenced for a study of shared clonotypes between healthy human individuals. CD45RO-negative CD8 cells positively selected for CCR7 made up the naive population, which excluded terminally differentiated effector memory CD45RA+ cells. Profiling relied on immunoSEQ multiplex PCR, and the TCRdb table lists in-frame clones only, not all of them. The repertoire holds around 560,000 clones, with 90% to 95% as singletons. Only a few counts were recorded for this clone. This same CDR3 is encoded by further DNA sequences in the sample. The sequence was collected from a woman in her 30s in good health. The sequenced sample consisted of naive CD8+ T cells sorted from blood.

The CDR3 is CASSFRGNYGYTF. The CDR3 DNA follows: TGTGCCAGCAGTTTCCGGGGGAACTATGGCTACACCTTC. The chain is built from TRBV28 and TRBJ1-2; possible D gene TRBD1, 5 bases. This CDR3 has 13 residues. Trimming removed 3 bases at V and 2 bases at J, with 7 bases between. CDR1 and CDR2 from the germline V gene are MDHEN and SYDVKM.